These T cell receptor beta chains were read from a single sample in a study of T cells in Graves' hyperthyroidism and ophthalmopathy. TCRdb analysed the multiplex PCR reads with MiXCR anew, one entry per CDR3 protein. The table has 610,000 or so distinct CDR3 sequences, about 43% seen once. The source material was peripheral blood or thyroid tissue (not recorded which). Receptors were obtained from a woman aged 18-29 years with Graves' hyperthyroidism. CDR3s include the opening cysteine and the closing phenylalanine or tryptophan. D genes are given only for firm matches. Size is omitted from some rows. Given values are once, few, many or a class for expanded clones.

TGTGCCAGCAGTCGGACAGGGTATACGGGCGAGACCCAGTACTTC	CASSRTGYTGETQYF	TRBV2	NA	TRBD1	TRBJ2-5
TGTGCCAGCAGCCATCTAGCGGGAGGGGAACAAGAGACCCAGTACTTC	CASSHLAGGEQETQYF	TRBV13	many	TRBD2	TRBJ2-5
TGTGCCAGCACCTGGGACAGGGGGGGTGGCTACACCTTC	CASTWDRGGGYTF	TRBV5-4	many	TRBD1	TRBJ1-2
TGCGCCAGCAGTAGACTAGCCGTAGGTACCGAGCAGTACTTC	CASSRLAVGTEQYF	TRBV10-2	NA	TRBD2	TRBJ2-7
TGTGCCAGCAGTCCTCAGAGCTCCTATAATTCACCCCTCCACTTT	CASSPQSSYNSPLHF	TRBV28	few	NA	TRBJ1-6
TGTGCCAGCAGTTTTCTCGGGACAGGGAACACTGAAGCTTTCTTT	CASSFLGTGNTEAFF	TRBV27	many	TRBD1	TRBJ1-1
TGTGCCAGCTTGGGCCGACTAGCTGGAGAGCAGTACTTC	CASLGRLAGEQYF	TRBV2	NA	TRBD2	TRBJ2-7
TGTGCCAGCAGCTTAGTAGGGGGTACTGGGGCCAACGTCCTGACTTTC	CASSLVGGTGANVLTF	TRBV7-3	NA	NA	TRBJ2-6
TGTGCCATCAGTACTAGCGGGAGCGGGTCCTACAATGAGCAGTTCTTC	CAISTSGSGSYNEQFF	TRBV10-3	NA	TRBD2	TRBJ2-1
TGCGCCAGCAGCTTGGAGAGTGATGGCTACACCTTC	CASSLESDGYTF	TRBV5-1	many	NA	TRBJ1-2
TGTGCCAGCAGCGCCGAGACAGGGGCGCCTTATCCCTATGGCTACACCTTC	CASSAETGAPYPYGYTF	TRBV7-2	NA	TRBD1	TRBJ1-2
TGTGCCACCAGTGATGCGGACAGGTCGAACACCGGGGAGCTGTTTTTT	CATSDADRSNTGELFF	TRBV24-1	NA	TRBD1	TRBJ2-2
TGTGCTAGCAGCTATAGCGGGAAAGAGACCCAGTACTTC	CASSYSGKETQYF	TRBV7-7	many	TRBD2	TRBJ2-5
TGTGCCAGCAGTACAATAGCGGGAACAGAGACCCAGTACTTC	CASSTIAGTETQYF	TRBV6-6	few	TRBD2	TRBJ2-5
TGTGCCAGCAGCTTAGGGGATGGCTATGGCTACACCTTC	CASSLGDGYGYTF	TRBV7-2	few	NA	TRBJ1-2
TGCGCCAGCAGCCTGACCGGGACAGGGAGCTCCTACGAGCAGTACTTC	CASSLTGTGSSYEQYF	TRBV5-1	many	TRBD1	TRBJ2-7
TGTGCCAGCAGTTGGGGGACCGATAGCAATCAGCCCCAGCATTTT	CASSWGTDSNQPQHF	TRBV6-2/TRBV6-3	many	NA	TRBJ1-5
TGTGCCAGCAGTTTAATGGTCCGTAGCGCGGCTTACTCCTACGAGCAGTACTTC	CASSLMVRSAAYSYEQYF	TRBV27	NA	NA	TRBJ2-7
TGTGCCAGCAGTCCTAACACCGGACAGCTCCAGCATTTT	CASSPNTGQLQHF	TRBV13	NA	NA	TRBJ1-5
TGTGCCAGCAGTGTTGGACTAGCGGGAACCAGCTCCTACGAGCAGTACTTC	CASSVGLAGTSSYEQYF	TRBV2	NA	TRBD2	TRBJ2-7
TGCAGTGCTAGTTTCGGACACATCCTCCAAGAGACCCAGTACTTC	CSASFGHILQETQYF	TRBV20-1	many	NA	TRBJ2-5
TGTGCCATCTTCCCTCGATTGTGCGGGGAAGAGGGTCAGCCCCAGCATTTT	CAIFPRLCGEEGQPQHF	TRBV12-3/TRBV12-4	many	NA	TRBJ1-5
TGTGCCAGCTCACCACGCGGATCACCCCTCCACTTT	CASSPRGSPLHF	TRBV18	few	NA	TRBJ1-6
TGCAGTGCTAACCCGGGGGGACAGATAGCTAACTATGGCTACACCTTC	CSANPGGQIANYGYTF	TRBV20-1	NA	TRBD1	TRBJ1-2
TGTGCCACCAGCAGAGCCGGGACAGGACAAGAGACCCAGTACTTC	CATSRAGTGQETQYF	TRBV15	NA	TRBD1	TRBJ2-5
TGCAGCGTTGAAGTGGCTGAGGGACATCTCTACGAGCAGTACTTC	CSVEVAEGHLYEQYF	TRBV29-1	NA	NA	TRBJ2-7
TGTGCCAGCAGCCAAGTAGCATCGGGACTAGCGGAACAAGAGACCCAGTACTTC	CASSQVASGLAEQETQYF	TRBV3-1	few	TRBD2	TRBJ2-5
TGTGCCAGCAGTGACCGTAGGGGCCCCTATGGCTACACCTTC	CASSDRRGPYGYTF	TRBV2	many	NA	TRBJ1-2
TGCGCCAGCAGCCCGGACGTGGAGGATGAAAAACTGTTTTTT	CASSPDVEDEKLFF	TRBV5-1	many	NA	TRBJ1-4
TGTGCTAGTGGTTTGGTACAGACTGACGAGGGGCTCAATCAGCCCCAGCATTTT	CASGLVQTDEGLNQPQHF	TRBV12-5	many	NA	TRBJ1-5
TGCAGCGTTGTGGAGTGGGAGACCGGGGGCTTCTACGAGCAGTACTTC	CSVVEWETGGFYEQYF	TRBV29-1	NA	NA	TRBJ2-7
TGTGCCTGGAGTGTCCCGCCCGCTGAAGCTTTCTTT	CAWSVPPAEAFF	TRBV30	NA	NA	TRBJ1-1
TGCAGCGTTGCCTTGAGGCACAGGGACACTGAAGCTTTCTTT	CSVALRHRDTEAFF	TRBV29-1	NA	NA	TRBJ1-1
TGCGCCAGCAGCCATCCAAAGGTTCAGCGGGATGGGGGCGAGCAGTACTTC	CASSHPKVQRDGGEQYF	TRBV4-1	many	TRBD2	TRBJ2-7
TGTGCCAGCAGTTGGGACATGTATCAGCCCCAGCATTTT	CASSWDMYQPQHF	TRBV2	NA	NA	TRBJ1-5
TGCAGCACCAAAGGGGACACCTTC	CSTKGDTF	TRBV29-1	many	NA	TRBJ1-2
TGTGCCGGCCGAGGGGGGGGCGGCGGCTACACCTTC	CAGRGGGGGYTF	TRBV12-3/TRBV12-4	many	NA	TRBJ1-2
TGTGCCAGCAGCAGACCGCGACAGGGAGAAAACTACTATGGCTACACCTTC	CASSRPRQGENYYGYTF	TRBV7-2	NA	TRBD1	TRBJ1-2
TGTGCCAGCAGTTTACGAGGGAGGAACTATGGCTACACCTTC	CASSLRGRNYGYTF	TRBV27	many	NA	TRBJ1-2
TGTGCCAGCAGAAGAGCTGGAGGACCTAACTATGGCTACACCTTC	CASRRAGGPNYGYTF	TRBV2	many	NA	TRBJ1-2
TGTGCCAGCAGTGACGTACACTCCTACGAGCAGTACTTC	CASSDVHSYEQYF	TRBV2	many	NA	TRBJ2-7
TGCGCCAGCAGCTTGGGGACAGGACGGAATAAACACACTGAAGCTTTCTTT	CASSLGTGRNKHTEAFF	TRBV5-1	NA	TRBD1	TRBJ1-1
TGTGCCAGCAGTTGGATAGCGGGCGCGACTAATGAAAAACTGTTTTTT	CASSWIAGATNEKLFF	TRBV12-3/TRBV12-4	many	NA	TRBJ1-4
TGTGCCGGCAGCTATGGGGGGCTTTACGAGGGGGCACTCTCTCTTGCCTACGAGCAGTACTTC	CAGSYGGLYEGALSLAYEQYF	TRBV7-9	NA	NA	TRBJ2-7
TGCGCCAGCAGCTTGGACGGCAGCCTCTTTTATGGCTACACCTTC	CASSLDGSLFYGYTF	TRBV5-1	NA	NA	TRBJ1-2
TGTGCCAGCGGGAGACAGGGGAGGAAGACTGAAGCTTTCTTT	CASGRQGRKTEAFF	TRBV2	NA	TRBD1	TRBJ1-1
TGTGCCAGTAGTAGCCGGGACAGGGTTGTGGAGACCCAGTACTTC	CASSSRDRVVETQYF	TRBV19	many	TRBD1	TRBJ2-5
TGCAGCGTTGATGGAGGTGTTAGCTACACCTTC	CSVDGGVSYTF	TRBV29-1	once	NA	TRBJ1-2
TGCGCCAGCGGCTTCCCAGACTCGTACGAGCAGTACTTC	CASGFPDSYEQYF	TRBV5-1	NA	NA	TRBJ2-7
TGTGCCAGCAGTCTACTAGCGGACCAAGAGACCCAGTACTTC	CASSLLADQETQYF	TRBV6-4	NA	TRBD2	TRBJ2-5
TGTGCCAGCAGTTTGGACCGGCAGGGGACCACCGGGGAGCTGTTTTTT	CASSLDRQGTTGELFF	TRBV6-1	few	NA	TRBJ2-2
TGTGCCAGCTCTCTCACTAGCGGGATTGACGAGCAGTACTTC	CASSLTSGIDEQYF	TRBV18	NA	TRBD2	TRBJ2-7
TGTGCCAGCAGTTTGCAGGGGGCGAAAAATCAGCCCCAGCATTTT	CASSLQGAKNQPQHF	TRBV6-1	many	TRBD1	TRBJ1-5
TGTGCCAGCACCCTCCATCAGGGCCTGGGCGGGGAGCTGTTTTTT	CASTLHQGLGGELFF	TRBV11-2	NA	NA	TRBJ2-2
TGTGCCGGCAGCTTATGGGGGACTGAAGCTTTCTTT	CAGSLWGTEAFF	TRBV11-2	NA	NA	TRBJ1-1
TGTGCCAGCACCCCACAGGGACGAATCGACGAGCAGTACTTC	CASTPQGRIDEQYF	TRBV7-9	NA	NA	TRBJ2-7